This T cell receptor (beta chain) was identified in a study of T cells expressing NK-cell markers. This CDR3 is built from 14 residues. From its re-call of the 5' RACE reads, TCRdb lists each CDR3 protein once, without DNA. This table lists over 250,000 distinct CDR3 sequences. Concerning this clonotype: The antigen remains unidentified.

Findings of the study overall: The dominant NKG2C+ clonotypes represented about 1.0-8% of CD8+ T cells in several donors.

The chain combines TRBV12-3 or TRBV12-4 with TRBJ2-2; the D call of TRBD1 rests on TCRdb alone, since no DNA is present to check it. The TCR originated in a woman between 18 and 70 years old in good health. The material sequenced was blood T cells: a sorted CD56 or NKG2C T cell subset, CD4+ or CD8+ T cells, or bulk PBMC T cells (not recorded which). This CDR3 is CASSLGQGVGELFF.